Following are 17 T cell receptor beta chains from one sample sequenced in a study of response to subunit inactivated influenza vaccine. One entry per CDR3 protein results from TCRdb running MiXCR on the RT-PCR reads. The table shows some 800,000 distinct CDR3 sequences, with approximately 22% occurring only once. Material: PBMCs from blood, obtained 4 to 6 days after vaccination. The receptor set was obtained from a man between 45 and 60 years old who received an inactivated influenza vaccine.

DNA of the CDR3: TGTGCCAGCAGCTTTGCCCTAGCGGGGGGTATAGATACGCAGTATTTT. Its translation is CASSFALAGGIDTQYF. The chain combines TRBV7-9 with TRBJ2-3; TRBD2 matches at 11 bases. The J segment lost 5 bases and the V segment lost 3 bases, leaving 7 bases of the junction unmatched. The CDR3 is 16 amino acids. Germline CDR1 reads SEHNR; CDR2 reads FQNEAQ (reference sequence).

The sample holds a few counts of this clonotype. The chain couples TRBV27 to TRBJ2-1; the D gene is possibly TRBD1 (6 bases). V lost 8 bases to trimming and J lost 8 bases, with 16 bases between them. The CDR3 sequence is 13 residues long. From germline, CDR1 is MNHEY and CDR2 SMNVEV (reference sequence). The CDR3 nucleotides are TGTGCCAGCTCCTCAGGGGCAATCGATGAGCAGTTCTTC. This sequence encodes CASSSGAIDEQFF.

The chain links TRBV29-1 to TRBJ2-3; D is perhaps TRBD2 (5 bases). Trimming cost V 7 bases and J 2 bases, with 13 bases left between them. Germline CDR1 is SQVTM and CDR2 is ANQGSEA. The CDR3 sequence is 13 residues long. The CDR3 sequence: CSGLTAATDTQYF. The CDR3 DNA follows: TGCAGCGGCCTTACAGCGGCCACAGATACGCAGTATTTT.

The chain recombines TRBV10-3 with TRBJ1-1; D possibly corresponds to TRBD1 (6 bases). V lost 3 bases, J lost 0 bases, and 11 bases lay in between. The CDR3 totals 15 residues. Germline V CDR1 and CDR2: ENHRY, SYGVKD. The CDR3 region has the DNA TGTGCCATCAGTGACGGTAGGGGGGTGAACACTGAAGCTTTCTTT. This translates into CAISDGRGVNTEAFF.

This chain uses TRBV3-1 with TRBJ1-1; no firm D call. The V end lost 4 bases, the J end lost 3 bases, and 15 bases lay between the germline ends. The length of the CDR3 is 15 residues. Germline loops: CDR1 LGHDT, CDR2 YNNKEL (reference sequence). In nucleotides, the CDR3 is TGTGCCAGCAGCCCCCTATTCGCCGGGCACACTGAAGCTTTCTTT. Protein sequence: CASSPLFAGHTEAFF.

Only a few counts were recorded for this clonotype. The rearrangement joins TRBV7-8 to TRBJ1-3; no reliable D call. The V and J ends lost 2 bases and 0 bases respectively, with 5 bases between them. The CDR3 length is 14 residues. The germline V gene encodes CDR1 SGHVS and CDR2 FQNEAQ. The CDR3 region has the DNA TGTGCCAGCAGCTTATTACCCTCTGGAAACACCATATATTTT. Translated: CASSLLPSGNTIYF.

This clonotype was observed a single time. The chain recombines TRBV10-3 with TRBJ2-5; a possible D gene is TRBD1 (6 bases). Trimming shortened V by 6 bases and J by 1 base, and 9 bases separated the two germline ends. CDR1 is ENHRY and CDR2 is SYGVKD in the germline V gene. The CDR3 contains 13 residues. The CDR3 DNA reads TGTGCCATCAGGGGGGCATTCCAAGAGACCCAGTACTTC. Amino acid sequence: CAIRGAFQETQYF.

This chain connects TRBV10-3 to TRBJ2-1; 9 nucleotides agree with TRBD1. This CDR3 contains 14 residues. Germline CDR1 is ENHRY and CDR2 is SYGVKD. V lost 2 bases and J lost 5; bases outside the gene matches: 1. CDR3: CAISETGGNNEQFF. The CDR3 region has the DNA TGTGCCATCAGTGAGACAGGGGGCAACAATGAGCAGTTCTTC.

The J gene is TRBJ2-2, the V gene TRBV20-1; D is unclear. This CDR3 has 14 residues. Per germline, CDR1 DFQATT and CDR2 SNEGSKA (reference sequence). Trimming took off 6 bases at V and 0 bases at J, with 11 bases between the two ends. The CDR3 reads CSATIRSNTGELFF. The CDR3 nucleotides are TGCAGTGCCACGATAAGGTCGAACACCGGGGAGCTGTTTTTT.

A few counts support this clonotype. The chain uses TRBV7-9 and TRBJ1-2, with no clear D. The CDR3 is made up of 13 amino acids. Germline assignment: CDR1 SEHNR and CDR2 FQNEAQ (reference sequence). V lost 5 bases, J lost 4 bases, and 11 bases lay in between. The CDR3 is CASSPGVGYGYTF. CDR3 DNA: TGTGCCAGCAGCCCTGGGGTAGGCTATGGCTACACCTTC.

This clonotype was counted only a few times. V usage is TRBV27 and J usage is TRBJ2-1, with TRBD1 identical over 9 bases. Germline CDR1 and CDR2: MNHEY and SMNVEV (reference sequence). The ends lost 6 bases at V and 2 bases at J; junction bases unmatched: 5. CDR3 length: 15 residues. The chain's CDR3 is CASRPRDRAYNEQFF. CDR3 bases: TGTGCCAGCAGGCCCCGGGACAGGGCCTACAATGAGCAGTTCTTC.

The CDR3 sequence: CAISEDRRGEQYF. The CDR3 bases are TGTGCCATCAGTGAGGACAGGAGAGGCGAGCAGTACTTC. The genes are TRBV10-3 and TRBJ2-7; D possibly corresponds to TRBD1 (6 bases). The germline V gene has CDR1 ENHRY and CDR2 SYGVKD. This CDR3 contains 13 residues. V lost 2 bases to trimming and J lost 6 bases, with 11 bases between them.

This clonotype was counted a few times. The V gene is TRBV11-3, the J gene TRBJ2-3; TRBD1 aligns across 7 bases. The J segment lost 2 bases and the V segment lost 6 bases, leaving 11 bases of the junction unmatched. The CDR3 totals 16 residues. In germline, CDR1 is SGHNT, CDR2 YENEEA. This chain's CDR3 is CASSTVGDSITDTQYF. CDR3 nucleotides: TGTGCCAGCAGTACGGTAGGGGACAGTATCACAGATACGCAGTATTTT.

This clonotype was found a few times. This chain links TRBV5-1 with TRBJ2-1, with D maybe TRBD2 (6 bases). Trimming took 4 bases from V and 9 from J, leaving 17 bases between them. Germline V gene sequence: CDR1 SGHRS, CDR2 YFSETQ. The CDR3 totals 14 residues. The CDR3 protein is CASSLGYRRGEQFF. CDR3 DNA: TGCGCCAGCAGCCTTGGATATCGGCGGGGTGAGCAGTTCTTC.

There are a few counts of this clonotype. The chain couples TRBV2 to TRBJ2-1, with 8 bases matching TRBD2. CDR3 length: 16 residues. Trimming cost V 6 bases and J 0 bases; bases outside gene matches: 7. Germline CDR1 reads SNHLY; CDR2 reads FYNNEI. The CDR3, as DNA: TGTGCCAGCAGCTCGGCTAGCGGGTACTCCTACAATGAGCAGTTCTTC. Its protein is CASSSASGYSYNEQFF. Drawing the rest from reference TRBV2 and TRBJ2-1, the complete variable domain is EPEVTQTPSHQVTQMGQEVILRCVPISNHLYFYWYRQILGQKVEFLVSFYNNEISEKSEIFDDQFSVERPDGSNFTLKIRSTKLEDSAMYFCASSSASGYSYNEQFFGPGTRLTVL.

This clonotype was found a few times. The J gene is TRBJ2-5, the V gene TRBV10-3, with 9 bases aligning to TRBD2. Germline V gene lookup returns CDR1 ENHRY and CDR2 SYGVKD. This CDR3 spans 16 amino acids. The junction had 16 bases not matched to a gene; V was cut back by 10 bases and J by 4 bases. The CDR3 sequence: CATTEGGRALGETQYF. CDR3 nucleotides: TGTGCCACCACCGAAGGCGGGAGGGCCTTGGGAGAGACCCAGTACTTC.

The V gene is TRBV11-2, the J gene TRBJ2-7; 7 bases agree with TRBD2. The trim removed 6 bases at V and 1 base at J, leaving 9 bases unmatched. Germline CDR1 SGHAT, CDR2 FQNNGV. This CDR3 spans 15 amino acids. DNA of the CDR3: TGTGCCAGCAGAGCGTGGGAGGGCTTGTCCTACGAGCAGTACTTC. It yields the protein CASRAWEGLSYEQYF.